Below are 26 T cell receptor beta chains sequenced from a single sample in a study of T cell changes during pregnancy in multiple sclerosis. Produced via immunoSEQ multiplex PCR; TCRdb's table is partial and in-frame only. The sample includes around 49,000 clones, nearly 90% of them seen just once. The material sequenced was peripheral blood, taken after pregnancy. The receptors derive from a female donor in good health, enrolled as a control in a pregnancy study.

V usage is TRBV27 and J usage is TRBJ1-1, with D perhaps matching TRBD1 (5 bases). The V gene's germline CDR1 is MNHEY and CDR2 SMNVEV (reference sequence). The CDR3 loop spans 13 amino acids. V lost 7 bases and J 6 bases, leaving 15 bases between the germline ends. The CDR3 protein is CASTDLQGAEAFF. The CDR3 nucleotides read TGTGCCAGCACTGACTTGCAGGGTGCTGAAGCTTTCTTT.

V is TRBV4-2 and J is TRBJ1-5, with 10 bases aligning to TRBD1. The CDR3 length is 17 residues. Germline-derived CDR1 and CDR2 are LGHNA and YNFKEQ. J gave up 0 bases and V 1 base, and 3 bases lay outside the gene matches. CDR3 DNA: TGTGCCAGCAGCCAAGCTGGGACAGGGGTTAGCAATCAGCCCCAGCATTTT. It specifies CASSQAGTGVSNQPQHF.

The rearrangement links TRBV10-3 to TRBJ2-5; 11 bases align to TRBD2. The junction had 2 bases not matched to a gene; V was cut back by 4 bases and J by 1 base. CDR3 length equals 15 residues. Germline values: CDR1 ENHRY, CDR2 SYGVKD. The CDR3 DNA is TGTGCCATCAGTGTCACTAGCGGGGGCCAAGAGACCCAGTACTTC. As protein: CAISVTSGGQETQYF.

With respect to this clone: This same CDR3 is encoded by further DNA sequences in the sample. The rearrangement links TRBV5-5 to TRBJ2-7; D gene uncertain. Germline-derived CDR1 and CDR2 are SGHKS and YYEKEE (reference sequence). CDR3 size: 12 residues. Trimming took off 1 base at V and 3 bases at J, with 5 bases between the two ends. In DNA, the CDR3 is TGTGCCAGCAGCTTGTCCAGCTACGAGCAGTACTTC. It specifies CASSLSSYEQYF.

The V and J genes are TRBV11-3 and TRBJ2-7; possible D gene TRBD2, 6 bases. The V end lost 5 bases, the J end lost 6 bases, and 17 bases lay between the germline ends. This CDR3 has 14 residues. Germline CDR1 SGHNT, CDR2 YENEEA. CDR3 sequence (DNA): TGTGCCAGCAGCCCGACGCCCGGAGGGAGCGAGCAGTACTTC. Translating it yields CASSPTPGGSEQYF.

The rearrangement links TRBV15 to TRBJ1-5, with D perhaps matching TRBD1 (6 bases). V gave up 0 bases and J gave up 3 bases, with 15 bases separating them. The CDR3 is 17 amino acids. Germline lookup yields CDR1 LNHNV and CDR2 YYDKDF (reference sequence). The CDR3 loop is CATSRDWGHGNNQPQHF. CDR3 DNA sequence: TGTGCCACCAGCAGAGATTGGGGGCACGGGAACAATCAGCCCCAGCATTTT.

The chain recombines TRBV2 with TRBJ2-3; D not certain. Germline-derived CDR1 and CDR2 are SNHLY and FYNNEI. Deletions cut 5 bases from V and 1 base from J, with 13 bases between. The CDR3 loop spans 15 amino acids. The CDR3, as DNA: TGTGCCAGCAGTCGCCTAGGTATGGGCACAGATACGCAGTATTTT. This sequence encodes CASSRLGMGTDTQYF.

This chain joins TRBV5-1 and TRBJ2-6, with D perhaps matching TRBD1 (6 bases). This CDR3 contains 15 residues. The germline V gene encodes CDR1 SGHRS and CDR2 YFSETQ. The V end lost 2 bases, the J end lost 0 bases, and 6 bases lay between the germline ends. The CDR3 loop is CASSLGGSGANVLTF. DNA of the CDR3: TGCGCCAGCAGCTTAGGGGGCTCTGGGGCCAACGTCCTGACTTTC. Full variable domain (rest looked up from reference TRBV5-1 and TRBJ2-6): KAGVTQTPRYLIKTRGQQVTLSCSPISGHRSVSWYQQTPGQGLQFLFEYFSETQRNKGNFPGRFSGRQFSNSRSEMNVSTLELGDSALYLCASSLGGSGANVLTFGAGSRLTVL.

The gene calls are TRBV6-1 and TRBJ1-1; D is unclear. The V and J ends lost 6 bases and 0 bases respectively, with 8 bases between them. Looked up from germline, CDR1 is MNHNS and CDR2 is SASEGT. The CDR3 contains 13 residues. The CDR3 bases are TGTGCCAGCAGATACCCGGTGAACACTGAAGCTTTCTTT. This encodes CASRYPVNTEAFF.

The rearrangement uses TRBV27 and TRBJ2-3, with a weak D call TRBD2 (6 bases). Germline CDR1 and CDR2: MNHEY and SMNVEV (reference sequence). Trimming removed 3 bases at V and 2 bases at J, with 18 bases between. The CDR3 is 17 amino acids. The CDR3 is CASSFRRVAALTDTQYF. CDR3 DNA sequence: TGTGCCAGCAGTTTCCGGAGGGTAGCGGCTCTCACAGATACGCAGTATTTT.

CDR3 in DNA: TGTGCCAGCAGCTTTGGGGGCGAAAGTACAGATACGCAGTATTTT. This sequence encodes CASSFGGESTDTQYF. This chain joins TRBV5-4 and TRBJ2-3, with D perhaps TRBD1 (6 bases). Germline lookup yields CDR1 SGHNT and CDR2 YYREEE (reference sequence). CDR3 length: 15 amino acids. V shed 2 bases and J shed 3 bases, with 13 bases lying between them.

This chain links TRBV9 with TRBJ1-2; a possible D gene is TRBD1 (5 bases). The CDR3 totals 16 residues. Trimming removed 2 bases from V and 0 bases from J, with 14 bases in between. The germline gives CDR1 SGDLS, CDR2 YYNGEE. The CDR3 DNA reads as TGTGCCAGCAGCGTCGACTTGGGACTTTCTAACTATGGCTACACCTTC. This translates into CASSVDLGLSNYGYTF.

The chain employs TRBV10-3 and TRBJ1-5; 7 bases match TRBD1. Germline-derived CDR1 and CDR2 are ENHRY and SYGVKD. This CDR3 is 17 amino acids long. V lost 3 bases, J lost 6 bases, and 14 bases stayed unmatched. CDR3 in amino acids: CAISETGVTRPGQPQHF. As DNA, the CDR3 is TGTGCCATCAGTGAAACAGGGGTTACCCGACCAGGTCAGCCCCAGCATTTT.

The chain uses TRBV21-1 and TRBJ1-5. TRBV21-1 is flagged as a pseudogene. The CDR3 runs to 18 residues. The CDR3 sequence: CASSIRGVGDLLGQPQHF. The DNA of the CDR3 is TGTGCCAGCAGCATCCGCGGGGTGGGGGACCTCCTAGGGCAGCCCCAGCATTTT.

A single count supports this clone. V is TRBV11-2 and J is TRBJ2-1; 13 bases align to TRBD2. J lost 10 bases, V lost 4 bases, and 10 bases had no gene match. Per the germline V gene, CDR1 is SGHAT and CDR2 is FQNNGV. The CDR3 spans 16 residues. This chain's CDR3 is CASSSGTSGRDEEQFF. CDR3 nucleotide sequence: TGTGCCAGCAGCTCCGGAACTAGCGGGAGGGATGAAGAGCAGTTCTTC.

The chain employs TRBV9 and TRBJ2-7; D gene unclear. CDR1 is SGDLS, CDR2 YYNGEE, per germline. The CDR3 loop spans 11 amino acids. Trimming stripped 3 bases from V and 3 bases from J, with 4 bases between. The CDR3 DNA reads TGTGCCAGCAGCGGGAGCTACGAGCAGTACTTC. Protein sequence: CASSGSYEQYF.

The chain employs TRBV27 and TRBJ1-1; a possible D gene is TRBD1 (5 bases). Trimming removed 4 bases at V and 0 bases at J, with 18 bases between. The CDR3 covers 17 residues. Germline CDR1 is MNHEY and CDR2 is SMNVEV (reference sequence). As DNA, the CDR3 is TGTGCCAGCAGTTCCCCCCTCTCTGCAGGGATGAACACTGAAGCTTTCTTT. Translating it yields CASSSPLSAGMNTEAFF.

This clone appeared once. The CDR3 region is CASSLGGNYGYTF. The CDR3 bases are TGTGCCAGCAGCTTGGGGGGCAACTATGGCTACACCTTC. The chain links TRBV5-4 to TRBJ1-2, with a possible D match to TRBD1 (5 bases). Germline V gene data show CDR1 as SGHNT and CDR2 as YYREEE (reference sequence). The CDR3 is 13 amino acids. Trimming removed 0 bases from V and 2 bases from J, with 5 bases in between.

V usage is TRBV28 and J usage is TRBJ2-2, with D unresolved. The V gene's germline CDR1 is MDHEN and CDR2 SYDVKM. Trimming took off 2 bases at V and 0 bases at J, with 4 bases between the two ends. This CDR3 contains 14 residues. The CDR3 here is CASSLPTNTGELFF. Written as DNA, the CDR3 is TGTGCCAGCAGTTTACCTACGAACACCGGGGAGCTGTTTTTT.

The CDR3 reads CATSTDRGTEAFF. CDR3 bases: TGTGCCACCAGCACAGACAGGGGAACTGAAGCTTTCTTT. This chain links TRBV15 with TRBJ1-1; 8 nucleotides agree with TRBD1. Germline V CDR1 and CDR2: LNHNV, YYDKDF (reference sequence). This CDR3 has 13 amino acids. Unmatched junction bases numbered 3, after V lost 4 bases and J lost 5 bases.

The CDR3 here is CASSSATSGGALLETQYF. The CDR3 DNA is TGTGCCAGCAGTTCCGCGACTAGCGGGGGGGCCCTTCTAGAGACCCAGTACTTC. The chain recombines TRBV27 with TRBJ2-5; 14 bases are shared with TRBD2. The CDR3 sequence is 18 residues long. The germline gives CDR1 MNHEY, CDR2 SMNVEV (reference sequence). Trimming at V came to 4 bases and at J to 4 bases, leaving 11 bases not matched to a gene.

The rearrangement links TRBV4-2 to TRBJ1-6; TRBD1 is a possible D gene (5 bases). The V gene lost 3 bases and the J gene lost 11 bases, with 23 bases spanning the gap. The CDR3 totals 17 residues. Germline V CDR1 and CDR2: LGHNA, YNFKEQ. This CDR3 is CASSQVPGTFLDPPLHF. The CDR3 bases are TGTGCCAGCAGCCAGGTTCCCGGGACTTTTCTCGATCCACCCCTCCACTTT.

V gene TRBV6-5 combines with J gene TRBJ1-5, with D possibly TRBD1 on 6 matching bases. Germline V lookup: CDR1 MNHEY, CDR2 SVGAGI. The V end lost 7 bases, the J end lost 7 bases, and 14 bases lay between the germline ends. There are 13 residues in the CDR3. The CDR3 bases are TGTGCCAGCACCCAACGGACAGTACAGCCCCAGCATTTT. Residues: CASTQRTVQPQHF.

The V gene is TRBV19, the J gene TRBJ2-1; TRBD2 matches at 9 bases. J was trimmed by 4 bases and V by 4 bases; bases with no gene match: 2. From germline, CDR1 is LNHDA and CDR2 SQIVND (reference sequence). The CDR3 extends over 14 amino acids. The chain's CDR3 is CASSKSGGYNEQFF. Written as DNA, the CDR3 is TGTGCCAGTAGTAAGAGCGGGGGGTACAATGAGCAGTTCTTC.

The chain carries TRBV7-2 and TRBJ2-7; TRBD1 matches 7 bases. Germline-derived CDR1 and CDR2 are SGHTA and FQGNSA. The CDR3 consists of 14 residues. Unmatched junction bases numbered 3, after V lost 1 base and J lost 3 bases. The CDR3 DNA follows: TGTGCCAGCAGCTTAGATGGGACAGTCTACGAGCAGTACTTC. It is translated as CASSLDGTVYEQYF.

The chain links TRBV7-8 to TRBJ1-2, with 7 bases identical to TRBD1. Trimming took 4 bases from V and 0 from J; bases not matched to a gene: 5. The CDR3 has 15 residues. Germline CDR1 reads SGHVS; CDR2 reads FQNEAQ. The CDR3 DNA sequence: TGTGCCAGCAGCTCATGGACAGGCCCTAACTATGGCTACACCTTC. Its translation is CASSSWTGPNYGYTF.